These 3 T cell receptor beta chains were all obtained from the same sample, sequenced in a study of CXCR3-negative and CXCR3-positive naive CD8 T cells. Study-wide results and limits: More hydrophobic TRB CDR3s were found in CXCR3-positive naive cells than in CXCR3-negative naive cells.

The authors made the TRB cDNA libraries by 5' RACE using UMI labels. TCRdb re-called the 5' RACE reads and catalogs CDR3 proteins one per entry, DNA excluded. The clone table shows under 150,000 distinct CDR3 sequences, with the ten largest holding over 0.35%. The antigens these receptors bind are not known. The sequencing input was naive CXCR3+ CD8+ T cells from blood. As to subset: CD45RO-CCR7+CD27+CD95- naive CD8+ T cells expressing CXCR3 (TNR3+). The receptors stem from a human donor in good health. Some clones in this sample may be carry-over from other donors' samples.

The rearrangement links TRBV4-3 to TRBJ1-4. This CDR3 is built from 14 residues. Germline V gene sequence: CDR1 LGHNA, CDR2 YSLEER. The CDR3: CASSQDLLNEKLFF.

This chain joins TRBV6-4 and TRBJ1-6; there is no DNA to check the TCRdb D call of TRBD1. CDR1 and CDR2 from the germline V gene are MRHNA and SNTAGT. The CDR3 is 20 residues long. This chain's CDR3 is CASSVRTGGLMGSYNSPLHF.

The chain combines TRBV6-1 with TRBJ2-1; the D call from TCRdb, TRBD1, cannot be confirmed without DNA. CDR3 length equals 15 residues. Looked up from germline, CDR1 is MNHNS and CDR2 is SASEGT. The CDR3 is CASAPSGQTYNEQFF.